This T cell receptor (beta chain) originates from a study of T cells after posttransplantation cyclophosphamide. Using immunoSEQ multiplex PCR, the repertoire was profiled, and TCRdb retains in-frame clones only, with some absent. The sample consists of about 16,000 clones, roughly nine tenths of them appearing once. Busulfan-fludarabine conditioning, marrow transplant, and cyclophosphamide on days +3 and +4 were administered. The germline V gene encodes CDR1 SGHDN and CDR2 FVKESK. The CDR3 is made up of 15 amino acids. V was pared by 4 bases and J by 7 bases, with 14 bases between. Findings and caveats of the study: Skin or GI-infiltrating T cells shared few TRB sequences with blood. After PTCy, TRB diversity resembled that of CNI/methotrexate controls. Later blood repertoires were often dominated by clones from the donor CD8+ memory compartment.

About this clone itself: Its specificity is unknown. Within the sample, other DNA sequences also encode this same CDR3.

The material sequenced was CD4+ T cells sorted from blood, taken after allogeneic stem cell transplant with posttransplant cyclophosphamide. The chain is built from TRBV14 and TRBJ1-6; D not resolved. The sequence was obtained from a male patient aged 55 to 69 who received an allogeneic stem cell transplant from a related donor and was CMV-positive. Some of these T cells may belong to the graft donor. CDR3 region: CASSLTGNENSPLHF. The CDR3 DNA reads TGTGCCAGCAGCCTGACCGGGAACGAGAATTCACCCCTCCACTTT.